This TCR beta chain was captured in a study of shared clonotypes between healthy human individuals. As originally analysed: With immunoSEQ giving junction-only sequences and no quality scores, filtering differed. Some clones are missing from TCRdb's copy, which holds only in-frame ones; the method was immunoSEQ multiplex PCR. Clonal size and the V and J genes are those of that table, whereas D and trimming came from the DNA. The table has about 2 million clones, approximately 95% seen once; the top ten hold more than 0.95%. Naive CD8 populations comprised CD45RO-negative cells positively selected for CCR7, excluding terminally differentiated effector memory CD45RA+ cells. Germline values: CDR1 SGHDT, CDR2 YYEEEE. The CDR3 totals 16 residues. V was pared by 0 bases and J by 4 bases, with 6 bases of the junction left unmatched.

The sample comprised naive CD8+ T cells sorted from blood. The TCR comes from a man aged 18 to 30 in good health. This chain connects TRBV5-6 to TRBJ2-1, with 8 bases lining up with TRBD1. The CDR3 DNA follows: TGTGCCAGCAGCTTGGGTTCAGGGGGCTTTTACAATGAGCAGTTCTTC. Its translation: CASSLGSGGFYNEQFF. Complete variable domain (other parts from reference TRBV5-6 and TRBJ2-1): DAGVTQSPTHLIKTRGQQVTLRCSPKSGHDTVSWYQQALGQGPQFIFQYYEEEERQRGNFPDRFSGHQFPNYSSELNVNALLLGDSALYLCASSLGSGGFYNEQFFGPGTRLTVL.